The rows below give T cell receptor beta chains drawn from one sample of a study of cytomegalovirus exposure and HLA in healthy donors. Measured with immunoSEQ multiplex PCR; TCRdb has only the in-frame clones, and not every one. This sample has tens of thousands of clones, with 75% found just once. Input material: PBMCs. These receptors were obtained from a man in his forties in good health and CMV-seronegative. CDR3s include the opening cysteine and the closing phenylalanine or tryptophan.

v_gene,CDR3aa
TRBV10-2,CASSESGGQPRGLFF
TRBV2,CASREVVDTQYF
TRBV11-3,CASSLVDSGYNSPLHF
TRBV19,CASSMDQGFNQPQHF
TRBV28,CASREEYSPLHF
TRBV30,CAWSVGTAMGTEAFF
TRBV28,CASGPLGQGLNNEQFF
TRBV27,CASRVRGSWHYGYTF
TRBV7-3,CASSLNGGTNEKLFF
TRBV14,CASSPGTRPTNEQFF
TRBV29-1,CSVEPMDRDKIFFF
TRBV5-1,CASSSGQGGPNTEAFF
TRBV6-5,CASSRDSANREAFF
TRBV2,CASSERRESNQPQHF
TRBV6-5,CASSSTVNTEAFF
TRBV5-1,CASSSGQAGTEAFF
TRBV7-9,CASSPGRSSVGEQYF
TRBV7-3,CASSLTTGAGTDTQYF
TRBV9,CASSVRTGEGETQYF
TRBV6-1,CASSGGINQPQHF
TRBV9,CASSEGAYNSPLHF
TRBV28,CASSPPLAATYEQYF
TRBV20-1,CSANEGYTF
TRBV27,CASSFRGPSAGSSYEQYF
TRBV7-3,CASSLQGTDTEAFF
TRBV6-6,CASSYEVSNEKLFF
TRBV30,CAWSVLFRGF
TRBV5-1,CASSYDRAGNTEAFF
TRBV6-1,CASSDGPTDTQYF
TRBV19,CASSGRTSGSSDTQYF
TRBV7-6,CASSFRGEETQYF
TRBV5-1,CASSSQTGGTEAFF
TRBV4-1,CASSHRGGAGETQYF
TRBV4-1,CASSQGGAGGPTDTQYF
TRBV28,CASRPAHPMNTEAFF
TRBV28,CASSLGSGEKLFF
TRBV27,CASRGGVLNTEAFF
TRBV15,CATSRFREGLREQYF
TRBV28,CATGQGGIYGYTF
TRBV6-1,CASSEYGRLNTEAFF
TRBV6-6,CASSHRQPELYEQYF
TRBV27,CASSLGYSYEQYF
TRBV5-1,CASSLDRTSANSYEQYF
TRBV4-1,CASSFVGLNIQYF
TRBV15,CATSERKTYEQYF
TRBV4-1,CASSQEGLPGEKLFF
TRBV29-1,CSALGQGYNEQFF
TRBV5-8,CASSLGSVQAYEQYF
TRBV4-2,CASSQEASGSSYNEQFF
TRBV7-9,CASSFPGGGGTEAFF
TRBV9,CASSVARTGGEQYF
TRBV5-1,CASSRVTTSLNNEQFF
TRBV7-9,CASSFGGGTDTQYF